Listed below are T cell receptor beta chains from one sample, sequenced in a study of cytomegalovirus exposure and HLA in healthy donors. TCRdb keeps only in-frame clones here, not all; method: immunoSEQ multiplex PCR. The sample yields about 59,000 clones, roughly 80% seen once. The source material was PBMCs. Receptors were obtained from a woman between 35 and 50 years old in good health and CMV-seronegative. The CDR3 runs from the conserved cysteine through the conserved F or W. The D gene is left open where the match is weak. Where a row states a size, it is once, few, many or the class of an expanded clone; other rows omit it.

-	-	TRBV9	TRBJ2-3	CASSVDGSFVDTQYF	TGTGCCAGCAGCGTAGACGGGAGTTTCGTAGATACGCAGTATTTT
TRBD2	-	TRBV6-1	TRBJ2-5	CASTPGGGRFETQYF	TGTGCCAGCACTCCCGGGGGCGGGAGGTTCGAGACCCAGTACTTC
-	-	TRBV11-2	TRBJ2-1	CASSLRGEQFF	TGTGCCAGCAGCCTCCGAGGTGAGCAGTTCTTC
-	-	TRBV2	TRBJ1-1	CASSVAGVGEAFF	TGTGCCAGCAGTGTGGCGGGGGTCGGTGAAGCTTTCTTT
-	few	TRBV6-5	TRBJ2-7	CASSPRGGFSYEQYF	TGTGCCAGCAGCCCCCGAGGCGGATTTTCCTACGAGCAGTACTTC
-	-	TRBV28	TRBJ1-1	CASAPGQHTEAFF	TGTGCCAGCGCCCCAGGGCAGCACACTGAAGCTTTCTTT
-	-	TRBV13	TRBJ1-2	CASSLGGRAANYGYTF	TGTGCCAGCAGTTTGGGGGGTCGGGCGGCGAACTATGGCTACACCTTC
-	once	TRBV6-4	TRBJ1-5	CASGAEKAYYSNQPQHF	TGTGCCAGCGGGGCAGAAAAAGCTTATTATAGCAATCAGCCCCAGCATTTT
-	few	TRBV6-5	TRBJ2-7	CASSYSYLSYEQYF	TGTGCCAGCAGTTACTCGTACTTGTCCTACGAGCAGTACTTC
-	-	TRBV7-8	TRBJ1-5	CASSSRTGNEGQPQHF	TGTGCCAGCAGCTCAAGAACAGGGAATGAAGGTCAGCCCCAGCATTTT
TRBD1	-	TRBV28	TRBJ2-5	CASSLPRTGGEETQYF	TGTGCCAGCAGTTTACCCCGGACAGGGGGCGAAGAGACCCAGTACTTC
TRBD1	-	TRBV6-6	TRBJ2-7	CASSGTVEQYF	TGTGCCAGCAGCGGGACAGTCGAGCAGTACTTC
TRBD2	-	TRBV5-1	TRBJ2-4	CASSVLAGGTLKDIQYF	TGCGCCAGCAGCGTACTAGCGGGAGGGACCCTCAAAGACATTCAGTACTTC
-	-	TRBV4-1	TRBJ2-1	CASSQGADYNEQFF	TGCGCCAGCAGCCAAGGAGCGGATTACAATGAGCAGTTCTTC
TRBD1	-	TRBV2	TRBJ1-1	CASSDRQGVNTEAFF	TGTGCCAGCAGTGATCGACAGGGCGTGAACACTGAAGCTTTCTTT
-	-	TRBV6-6	TRBJ1-1	CASSFGPGGVPEAFF	TGTGCCAGCAGTTTCGGGCCGGGAGGTGTCCCTGAAGCTTTCTTT
-	-	TRBV21-1	TRBJ2-1	CASSIQGENEQFF	TGTGCCAGCAGCATCCAGGGGGAGAATGAGCAGTTCTTC
TRBD2	once	TRBV11-2	TRBJ2-6	CASSLVWLAGGSGANVLTF	TGTGCCAGCAGCTTAGTTTGGCTAGCGGGAGGGTCTGGGGCCAACGTCCTGACTTTC
-	-	TRBV28	TRBJ1-1	CASSDRGRAFF	TGTGCCAGCAGTGACCGTGGGAGAGCTTTCTTT
-	-	TRBV11-3	TRBJ1-1	CASSFGEGAEAFF	TGTGCCAGCAGCTTCGGGGAGGGCGCTGAAGCTTTCTTT
-	-	TRBV7-2	TRBJ2-3	CASSLDVGTDTQYF	TGTGCCAGCAGCTTAGATGTCGGCACAGATACGCAGTATTTT
TRBD2	few	TRBV4-1	TRBJ2-3	CASSQERAGGADTQYF	TGCGCCAGCAGCCAAGAAAGAGCGGGAGGTGCAGATACGCAGTATTTT
TRBD1	-	TRBV28	TRBJ1-2	CASSGYTGEANYGYTF	TGTGCCAGCAGTGGATATACAGGGGAAGCTAACTATGGCTACACCTTC
TRBD1	once	TRBV27	TRBJ2-1	CASSLSGQGFGEQFF	TGTGCCAGCAGTTTATCGGGACAGGGGTTCGGTGAGCAGTTCTTC
-	-	TRBV7-8	TRBJ2-3	CASSSLSEGGTQYF	TGTGCCAGCAGCTCCTTGTCAGAGGGCGGTACGCAGTATTTT
-	-	TRBV6-5	TRBJ2-7	CASRATGRQYF	TGTGCCAGCAGAGCTACAGGTCGGCAGTACTTC
TRBD2	-	TRBV19	TRBJ2-3	CASSMGWRGASGRGRNTQYF	TGTGCCAGTAGTATGGGCTGGAGAGGCGCTAGCGGGAGAGGGCGGAATACGCAGTATTTT
TRBD1	-	TRBV7-8	TRBJ1-2	CASSLVQGAGYGYTF	TGTGCCAGCAGCTTAGTACAGGGGGCGGGCTATGGCTACACCTTC
-	-	TRBV28	TRBJ2-7	CASSLSLRDEQYF	TGTGCCAGCAGTTTGAGCCTTCGCGACGAGCAGTACTTC
TRBD2	-	TRBV11-2	TRBJ2-1	CASSFTWTSGNNEQFF	TGTGCCAGCAGCTTTACTTGGACTAGCGGGAATAATGAGCAGTTCTTC
TRBD1	-	TRBV27	TRBJ1-6	CASSLSSRGLSPLHF	TGTGCCAGCAGTTTATCATCCAGGGGGCTATCACCCCTCCACTTT
-	-	TRBV13	TRBJ2-7	CASSRIFLAGSNSYEQYF	TGTGCCAGCAGCCGTATCTTTCTCGCGGGAAGTAACTCCTACGAGCAGTACTTC
-	-	TRBV20-1	TRBJ2-7	CSAPTDYEQYF	TGCAGTGCGCCAACTGATTACGAGCAGTACTTC
-	-	TRBV29-1	TRBJ1-3	CSGISGNTIYF	TGCAGCGGTATCTCTGGAAACACCATATATTTT
-	-	TRBV30	TRBJ1-1	CAWSEEPEAFF	TGTGCCTGGAGTGAGGAGCCTGAAGCTTTCTTT
TRBD1	-	TRBV5-1	TRBJ2-7	CASSPDRAYEQYF	TGCGCCAGCAGCCCGGACAGGGCCTACGAGCAGTACTTC
-	-	TRBV6-5	TRBJ1-1	CASSYFQDTEAFF	TGTGCCAGCAGTTATTTCCAGGACACTGAAGCTTTCTTT
TRBD2	-	TRBV28	TRBJ2-1	CASSSPGTSGKNEQFF	TGTGCCAGCAGTTCCCCCGGGACTAGCGGGAAGAATGAGCAGTTCTTC
-	once	TRBV28	TRBJ1-3	CASSLANSGNTIYF	TGTGCCAGCAGTTTGGCCAACTCTGGAAACACCATATATTTT
-	-	TRBV19	TRBJ2-2	CASGRLAGELFF	TGTGCCAGTGGCAGGTTAGCCGGGGAGCTGTTTTTT
TRBD2	-	TRBV11-3	TRBJ2-1	CASSLVAGVRNEQFF	TGTGCCAGCAGCTTAGTAGCGGGAGTAAGAAATGAGCAGTTCTTC
-	once	TRBV7-3	TRBJ1-1	CASSRGRNTEAFF	TGTGCCAGCAGCCGAGGAAGGAACACTGAAGCTTTCTTT
-	-	TRBV11-1	TRBJ2-1	CASSFKAGGSYNEQFF	TGTGCCAGCAGCTTTAAAGCGGGTGGCTCCTACAATGAGCAGTTCTTC
TRBD1	-	TRBV10-3	TRBJ2-1	CAIKIQGARNEQFF	TGTGCCATCAAGATCCAGGGGGCGCGAAATGAGCAGTTCTTC
TRBD2	once	TRBV9	TRBJ2-1	CASSVMGLAGADEQFF	TGTGCCAGCAGCGTAATGGGACTAGCGGGAGCCGATGAGCAGTTCTTC